These 26 T cell receptor beta chains originate from one sample sequenced in a study of T cell responses to AZD1222 COVID-19 vaccine. Profiling relied on immunoSEQ multiplex PCR, and the TCRdb table lists in-frame clones only, not all of them. The table lists over 45,000 clones, approximately 85% of them singletons. The sequenced sample was peripheral blood, obtained on day 0 of MenACWY control vaccination. The receptors here all came from an adult in good health.

The rearrangement joins TRBV28 to TRBJ1-5, with 9 bases aligning to TRBD1. This CDR3 is 13 amino acids long. The germline V gene encodes CDR1 MDHEN and CDR2 SYDVKM. J gave up 3 bases and V 6 bases, and 0 bases lay outside the gene matches. The CDR3, as DNA: TGTGCCAGCAGACAGGGGGCCAATCAGCCCCAGCATTTT. The encoded protein is CASRQGANQPQHF.

The genes are TRBV5-4 and TRBJ1-6, with a tentative D call TRBD1 (5 bases). The germline V gene encodes CDR1 SGHNT and CDR2 YYREEE (reference sequence). The CDR3 contains 12 residues. Trimming stripped 4 bases from V and 14 bases from J, with 13 bases between. The CDR3 loop is CASSATWGALHF. The CDR3 DNA reads TGTGCCAGCAGCGCTACGTGGGGGGCCCTCCACTTT.

This rearrangement joins TRBV2 to TRBJ2-3; no clear D. The CDR3 runs 14 residues. V was trimmed by 7 bases and J by 1 base, leaving 12 bases between them. Germline loops: CDR1 SNHLY, CDR2 FYNNEI. The CDR3 DNA sequence: TGTGCCAGCACTACCAGCGAGCGCACAGATACGCAGTATTTT. It is translated as CASTTSERTDTQYF.

The chain recombines TRBV19 with TRBJ2-1, with 12 bases that match TRBD2. Germline assignment: CDR1 LNHDA and CDR2 SQIVND (reference sequence). The J segment lost 7 bases and the V segment lost 6 bases, leaving 4 bases of the junction unmatched. The CDR3 runs to 14 residues. The DNA of the CDR3 is TGTGCCAGTAGCAGGACTAGCGGGAATAATGAGCAGTTCTTC. It is translated as CASSRTSGNNEQFF.

V gene TRBV3-1 (or the pseudogene TRBV3-2) combines with J gene TRBJ1-4; D is undetermined. Trimming removed 4 bases from V and 0 bases from J, with 9 bases in between. This CDR3 has 15 amino acids. Per the germline V gene, CDR1 is LGHDT and CDR2 is YNNKEL (reference sequence). This CDR3 is CASSLWRATNEKLFF. The CDR3 DNA reads as TGTGCCAGCAGCCTCTGGAGGGCAACTAATGAAAAACTGTTTTTT.

This clone was seen a handful of times. CDR3 DNA sequence: TGTGCCAGCAGTTTAGCCCCCGGGCAGGGGGGGCGTGAGACCCAGTACTTC. It specifies CASSLAPGQGGRETQYF. This rearrangement joins TRBV27 to TRBJ2-5; D is possibly TRBD1 or TRBD2 (7 bases each). This CDR3 comprises 17 residues. The germline V and J ends were trimmed by 2 bases and 5 bases, with 21 bases remaining between them. CDR1 is MNHEY and CDR2 is SMNVEV in the germline V gene (reference sequence).

The gene calls are TRBV2 and TRBJ1-3; D gene ambiguous. The CDR3 runs 14 residues. V shed 4 bases and J shed 0 bases, with 7 bases lying between them. Germline V gene lookup returns CDR1 SNHLY and CDR2 FYNNEI. The CDR3: CASSGESSGNTIYF. The CDR3, as DNA: TGTGCCAGCAGTGGGGAGAGCTCTGGAAACACCATATATTTT.

J is TRBJ1-5 and V is TRBV28, with 8 bases that match TRBD1. The V gene end was trimmed by 8 bases and the J gene end by 7 bases; junction bases not matched to a gene: 16. CDR1 and CDR2 from the germline V gene are MDHEN and SYDVKM. This CDR3 spans 16 amino acids. CDR3 nucleotide sequence: TGTGCCAGCGGGGTTCCCTTCAAGGGACAGGTCCAGCCCCAGCATTTT. It encodes CASGVPFKGQVQPQHF.

V is TRBV6-5 and J is TRBJ2-3; 7 nucleotides agree with TRBD1. With V trimmed by 6 bases and J by 0 bases, 3 bases remained unmatched. Germline V lookup: CDR1 MNHEY, CDR2 SVGAGI. This CDR3 contains 14 residues. The CDR3 bases are TGTGCCAGCAGCCCGACAGGGAGCACAGATACGCAGTATTTT. Its translation is CASSPTGSTDTQYF.

The chain employs TRBV13 and TRBJ2-1; D not certain. This CDR3 spans 15 amino acids. V gave up 4 bases and J gave up 8 bases, with 18 bases separating them. CDR1 PRHDT and CDR2 FYEKMQ come from the germline V gene (reference sequence). The CDR3 spells CASSSPTHSGYEQFF. CDR3 in DNA: TGTGCCAGCAGCTCCCCCACTCACAGTGGGTATGAGCAGTTCTTC.

V usage is TRBV19 and J usage is TRBJ2-5; TRBD1 aligns across 8 bases. Trimming cost V 1 base and J 3 bases; bases outside gene matches: 7. Germline CDR1 is LNHDA and CDR2 is SQIVND (reference sequence). The CDR3 length is 16 residues. This CDR3 is CASSIGLTGAKETQYF. In DNA, the CDR3 is TGTGCCAGTAGTATAGGTCTGACAGGGGCGAAAGAGACCCAGTACTTC.

The rearrangement joins TRBV5-1 to TRBJ2-5, with 7 bases identical to TRBD2. V gave up 0 bases and J gave up 5 bases; unmatched junction bases: 1. Per germline, CDR1 SGHRS and CDR2 YFSETQ. The CDR3 is made up of 13 amino acids. The CDR3 spells CASSLGGSETQYF. The CDR3, as DNA: TGCGCCAGCAGCTTGGGCGGGAGTGAGACCCAGTACTTC.

In DNA form, the CDR3 reads TGTGCCAGCAGCCAAGTGTGGCAGGCCCGAACTAATGAAAAACTGTTTTTT. Translation gives CASSQVWQARTNEKLFF. The chain is built from TRBV4-2 and TRBJ1-4; D gene uncertain. The V gene lost 1 base and the J gene lost 1 base, with 13 bases spanning the gap. CDR1 is LGHNA and CDR2 is YNFKEQ in the germline V gene. The CDR3 covers 17 residues.

The rearrangement uses TRBV19 and TRBJ2-7; 8 bases match TRBD1. J was trimmed by 1 base and V by 7 bases; bases with no gene match: 3. The CDR3 sequence is 13 residues long. Germline assignment: CDR1 LNHDA and CDR2 SQIVND (reference sequence). DNA of the CDR3: TGTGCCAGTACCAGGACAGGGTCCTACGAGCAGTACTTC. Translating gives CASTRTGSYEQYF.

The genes are TRBV19 and TRBJ2-2; possibly TRBD1 for D (6 bases). The CDR3 is made up of 16 amino acids. Germline V CDR1 and CDR2: LNHDA, SQIVND (reference sequence). V shed 2 bases and J shed 4 bases, with 14 bases lying between them. The CDR3 sequence: CASSIIDQGSTGELFF. Written as DNA, the CDR3 is TGTGCCAGTAGTATAATAGACCAGGGGAGCACCGGGGAGCTGTTTTTT.

This clone is a singleton in its sample. This chain joins TRBV28 and TRBJ1-5; 9 bases match TRBD1. V shed 4 bases and J 5 bases; nucleotides not matched to a gene: 6. Germline-derived CDR1 and CDR2 are MDHEN and SYDVKM. The CDR3 is 15 residues long. CDR3 coding DNA: TGTGCCAGCAGTTCGTCCGGGACAGGGTATCAGCCCCAGCATTTT. Amino acid sequence: CASSSSGTGYQPQHF.

CDR3 residues: CASSFRLGSNTEAFF. The CDR3 DNA sequence: TGTGCCAGCAGCTTCCGCTTGGGGTCCAACACTGAAGCTTTCTTT. The V gene is TRBV7-8, the J gene TRBJ1-1; D is undetermined. V lost 3 bases, J lost 2 bases, and 13 bases lay in between. Germline V lookup: CDR1 SGHVS, CDR2 FQNEAQ. The CDR3 has 15 residues.

This chain connects TRBV29-1 to TRBJ2-7; tentative D call: TRBD1 (5 bases). V was trimmed by 3 bases and J by 6 bases, leaving 24 bases between them. Germline values: CDR1 SQVTM, CDR2 ANQGSEA. This CDR3 region has 16 residues. DNA for the CDR3: TGCAGCGTTGAGGGGCCCGACAACCGACCCCCCCGCGAGCAGTACTTC. Its protein product is CSVEGPDNRPPREQYF.

The chain joins TRBV9 to TRBJ2-5; 10 nucleotides align to TRBD2. Germline V gene data show CDR1 as SGDLS and CDR2 as YYNGEE. V was pared by 0 bases and J by 5 bases, with 4 bases of the junction left unmatched. The CDR3 extends over 15 amino acids. CDR3 residues: CASSVGRAGGETQYF. CDR3 bases: TGTGCCAGCAGCGTAGGACGAGCGGGAGGGGAGACCCAGTACTTC.

V is TRBV28 and J is TRBJ1-1; 7 bases fit TRBD1. The CDR3 has 15 amino acids. From germline, CDR1 is MDHEN and CDR2 SYDVKM. J lost 2 bases, V lost 6 bases, and 9 bases had no gene match. CDR3 in amino acids: CASSPPDRVNTEAFF. CDR3 in DNA: TGTGCCAGCAGCCCCCCAGACAGGGTAAACACTGAAGCTTTCTTT.

The rearrangement uses TRBV19 and TRBJ1-1; no definite D call. The CDR3 totals 11 residues. Trimming shortened V by 4 bases and J by 8 bases, and 8 bases separated the two germline ends. CDR1 and CDR2 from the germline V gene are LNHDA and SQIVND (reference sequence). CDR3 in DNA: TGTGCCAGTAGTACACAGAGAGAAGCTTTCTTT. Amino acid sequence: CASSTQREAFF.

The J gene is TRBJ1-3, the V gene TRBV18, with D hard to call. Germline lookup yields CDR1 KGHSH and CDR2 LQKENI. The CDR3 consists of 12 residues. The V end was cut by 0 bases, the J end by 3 bases, with 0 bases between. The chain's CDR3 is CASSPPGNTIYF. The DNA for the CDR3 is TGTGCCAGCTCACCACCTGGAAACACCATATATTTT.

This rearrangement joins TRBV30 to TRBJ2-1; a possible D gene is TRBD1 (6 bases). The ends were cut back, 1 base at V and 3 bases at J, with 13 bases in the middle. From germline, CDR1 is GTSNPN and CDR2 SVGIG (reference sequence). There are 15 residues in the CDR3. Written as DNA, the CDR3 is TGTGCCTGGAGTGGATCGACAGGTAACTACAATGAGCAGTTCTTC. Translating it yields CAWSGSTGNYNEQFF.

This clone came up a few times. The rearrangement links TRBV4-3 to TRBJ2-2; D could derive from TRBD1 or TRBD2 (7 bases each). V was shortened by 4 bases and J by 4 bases, with 19 bases between the two germline ends. This CDR3 is 17 amino acids long. Germline CDR1 and CDR2: LGHNA and YSLEER. CDR3 protein: CASSPNPGGEGTGELFF. The CDR3 DNA follows: TGCGCCAGCAGCCCCAACCCAGGGGGGGAGGGCACCGGGGAGCTGTTTTTT.

The gene calls are TRBV6-5 and TRBJ2-3; D gene unclear. The V end lost 3 bases, the J end lost 6 bases, and 7 bases lay between the germline ends. CDR1 and CDR2 from the germline V gene are MNHEY and SVGAGI. The CDR3 is 12 residues long. CDR3 bases: TGTGCCAGCAGTTATGCCGGGGATACGCAGTATTTT. This sequence encodes CASSYAGDTQYF.

In this sample, this clone turned up a few times. CDR3 region: CASSSRQGRTTNEKLFF. Here the CDR3 DNA reads TGTGCCAGCAGTTCTCGACAGGGGAGAACAACTAATGAAAAACTGTTTTTT. This sequence joins TRBV28 and TRBJ1-4; TRBD1 matches 8 bases. CDR1 is MDHEN, CDR2 SYDVKM, per germline. The CDR3 covers 17 residues. V gave up 4 bases and J gave up 0 bases; unmatched junction bases: 7.